The 13 T cell receptor beta chains presented below share a single source sample, sequenced in a study. MiXCR, run by TCRdb on the RT-PCR reads, gives a single entry per CDR3 protein. The table shows hundreds of thousands of distinct CDR3 sequences, with 13% to 15% occurring only once. Sequencing was carried out using memory CD4+ T cells from blood. Every receptor here comes from a female donor in good health, serving as a healthy control.

This clonotype was counted at least ten times. J is TRBJ2-2 and V is TRBV12-3 or TRBV12-4, with 11 bases that match TRBD2. The CDR3 contains 18 residues. The J segment lost 4 bases and the V segment lost 6 bases, leaving 13 bases of the junction unmatched. The CDR3 reads CASRTYLAGGPFTGELFF. The CDR3 DNA follows: TGTGCCAGCAGAACGTACTTAGCGGGAGGGCCTTTCACCGGGGAGCTGTTTTTT.

A few counts support this clonotype. V usage is TRBV5-1 and J usage is TRBJ2-1; tentative D call: TRBD2 (6 bases). V was shortened by 4 bases and J by 5 bases, with 13 bases between the two germline ends. Germline assignment: CDR1 SGHRS and CDR2 YFSETQ. The CDR3 totals 14 residues. The CDR3 coding sequence is TGCGCCAGCAGCCGAAGACTAGGGGACAATGAGCAGTTCTTC. Translating it yields CASSRRLGDNEQFF.

The J gene is TRBJ2-1, the V gene TRBV7-3; 8 nucleotides agree with TRBD2. The V and J ends lost 4 bases and 8 bases, in that order; junction bases with no gene match: 10. The germline gives CDR1 SGHTA, CDR2 FQGTGA. This CDR3 region has 15 residues. The DNA for the CDR3 is TGTGCCAGCAGCTCCCCGGGACTAGGAAGGCATGAGCAGTTCTTC. This encodes CASSSPGLGRHEQFF.

This clonotype was seen at least ten times. The rearrangement joins TRBV20-1 to TRBJ1-5, with 7 positions matching TRBD1. CDR1 is DFQATT, CDR2 SNEGSKA, per germline (reference sequence). J gave up 5 bases and V 0 bases, and 7 bases lay outside the gene matches. CDR3 length: 15 amino acids. CDR3 sequence: CSARERTGAHQPQHF. CDR3 DNA: TGCAGTGCTAGAGAAAGAACAGGGGCGCATCAGCCCCAGCATTTT.

The chain employs TRBV20-1 and TRBJ1-5, with D unclear. Trimming pared 6 bases from V and 0 bases from J, leaving 15 bases between. The CDR3 runs to 15 residues. Germline assignment: CDR1 DFQATT and CDR2 SNEGSKA (reference sequence). The CDR3 bases are TGCAGTGCCCGAATGGGGTCGGGTAGCAATCAGCCCCAGCATTTT. Its translation is CSARMGSGSNQPQHF.

With regard to this clonotype: A read error is likely here: a far larger clone is one base away. The V gene is TRBV12-3 or TRBV12-4, the J gene TRBJ1-1, with D unclear. The CDR3 loop spans 11 amino acids. CDR3 sequence: CASSLNTEASF. CDR3 coding DNA: TGTGCCAGCAGTTTGAACACTGAAGCTTCCTTT.

This chain connects TRBV7-8 to TRBJ1-3; D gene ambiguous. The CDR3 loop spans 16 amino acids. The germline CDR1 and CDR2 sequences are SGHVS and FQNEAQ. Trimming took off 0 bases at V and 0 bases at J, with 9 bases between the two ends. CDR3 coding DNA: TGTGCCAGCAGCTTAGCGGGCGGAAGCTCTGGAAACACCATATATTTT. As protein: CASSLAGGSSGNTIYF.

The chain carries TRBV3-1 and TRBJ1-1; TRBD1 aligns across 9 bases. The CDR3 sequence is 17 residues long. V gave up 0 bases and J gave up 4 bases; unmatched junction bases: 9. Per the germline V gene, CDR1 is LGHDT and CDR2 is YNNKEL (reference sequence). Here the CDR3 reads CASSQDPNRGQGTEAFF. Written as DNA, the CDR3 is TGTGCCAGCAGCCAAGACCCCAACAGGGGGCAAGGCACTGAAGCTTTCTTT.

This clonotype occurred many times. This chain joins TRBV29-1 and TRBJ2-1; 11 bases are shared with TRBD2. Germline CDR1 reads SQVTM; CDR2 reads ANQGSEA. Trimming cost V 7 bases and J 7 bases; bases outside gene matches: 6. CDR3 size: 13 residues. The CDR3 DNA reads TGCAGCGACAGACTAGCGGGGCCGAATGAGCAGTTCTTC. It is translated as CSDRLAGPNEQFF.

This rearrangement joins TRBV24-1 to TRBJ1-3; D is unresolved. V was cut by 2 bases and J by 4 bases, with 17 bases left in between. Germline CDR1 and CDR2: KGHDR and SFDVKD. There are 17 residues in the CDR3. This chain's CDR3 is CATSDSQLAGGGNTIYF. DNA for the CDR3: TGTGCCACCAGTGATTCCCAACTAGCGGGAGGAGGAAACACCATATATTTT.

This clonotype was recorded a few times. The rearrangement uses TRBV6-2 or TRBV6-3 and TRBJ2-2; D assignment may be TRBD1 or TRBD2 (5 bases each). Germline CDR1 MNHEY, CDR2 SVGEGT. The length of the CDR3 is 13 residues. V gave up 9 bases and J gave up 5 bases, with 13 bases separating them. The CDR3 nucleotides read TGTGCCAGTTCGAGGGGTTTGACCGGGGAGCTGTTTTTT. Translation gives CASSRGLTGELFF.

There are a few counts of this clonotype. The rearrangement joins TRBV11-2 to TRBJ1-2; the D gene is possibly TRBD1 (6 bases). The V end was cut by 0 bases, the J end by 6 bases, with 20 bases between. Germline V gene data show CDR1 as SGHAT and CDR2 as FQNNGV. This CDR3 is 17 amino acids long. CDR3 protein: CASSLDRGVLDAHGYTF. The CDR3 bases are TGTGCCAGCAGCTTAGATAGGGGGGTGTTGGATGCCCATGGCTACACCTTC.

The chain uses TRBV20-1 and TRBJ2-1; TRBD2 might be the D (7 bases). The germline CDR1 and CDR2 sequences are DFQATT and SNEGSKA (reference sequence). The CDR3 loop spans 14 amino acids. The CDR3 DNA follows: TGCAGCCCCTCCCCGGGGGGCGGGTACAATGAGCAGTTCTTC. The encoded protein is CSPSPGGGYNEQFF.